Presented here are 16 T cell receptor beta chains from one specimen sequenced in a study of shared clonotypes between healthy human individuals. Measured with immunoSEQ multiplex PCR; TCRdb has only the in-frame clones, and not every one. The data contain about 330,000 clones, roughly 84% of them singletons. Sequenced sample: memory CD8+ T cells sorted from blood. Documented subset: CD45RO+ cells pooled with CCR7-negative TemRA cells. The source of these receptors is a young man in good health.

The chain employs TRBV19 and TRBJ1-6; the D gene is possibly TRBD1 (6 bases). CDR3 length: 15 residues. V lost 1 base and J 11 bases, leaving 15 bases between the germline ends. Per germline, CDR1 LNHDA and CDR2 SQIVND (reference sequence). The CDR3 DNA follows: TGTGCCAGTAGTATAGCTACAGGGAACTCAACACCCCTCCACTTT. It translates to CASSIATGNSTPLHF.

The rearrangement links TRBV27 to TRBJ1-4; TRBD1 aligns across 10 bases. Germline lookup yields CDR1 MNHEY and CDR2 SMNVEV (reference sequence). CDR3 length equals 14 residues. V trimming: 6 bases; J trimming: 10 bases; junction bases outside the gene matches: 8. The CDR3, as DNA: TGTGCCAGCAGCTTGGGACAGGGGTGGGGAAAACTGTTTTTT. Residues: CASSLGQGWGKLFF.

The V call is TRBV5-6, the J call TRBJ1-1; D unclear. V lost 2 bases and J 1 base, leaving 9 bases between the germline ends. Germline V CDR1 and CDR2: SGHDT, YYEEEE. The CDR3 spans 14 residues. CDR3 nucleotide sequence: TGTGCCAGCAGCTTCGGGTCGCCGAACACTGAAGCTTTCTTT. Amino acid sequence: CASSFGSPNTEAFF.

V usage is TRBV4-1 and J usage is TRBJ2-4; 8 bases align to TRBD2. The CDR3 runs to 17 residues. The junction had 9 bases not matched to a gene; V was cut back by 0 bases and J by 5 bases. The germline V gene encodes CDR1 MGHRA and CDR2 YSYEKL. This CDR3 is CASSQDSSGREQNIQYF. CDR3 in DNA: TGCGCCAGCAGCCAAGATTCTAGCGGGCGCGAACAAAACATTCAGTACTTC.

The CDR3 sequence: CASSVSTGGSSYEQYF. CDR3 sequence (DNA): TGTGCCAGCAGCGTTTCGACGGGAGGGAGCTCCTACGAGCAGTACTTC. The rearrangement joins TRBV9 to TRBJ2-7; TRBD2 agrees at 8 bases. Unmatched junction bases numbered 7, after V lost 2 bases and J lost 0 bases. The CDR3 is 16 residues long. The germline V gene encodes CDR1 SGDLS and CDR2 YYNGEE.

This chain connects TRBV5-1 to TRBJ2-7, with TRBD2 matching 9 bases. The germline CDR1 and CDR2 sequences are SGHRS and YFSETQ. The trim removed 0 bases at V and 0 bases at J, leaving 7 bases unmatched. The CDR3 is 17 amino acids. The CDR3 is CASSLALTSGNSYEQYF. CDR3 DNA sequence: TGCGCCAGCAGCTTGGCCTTGACTAGCGGAAACTCCTACGAGCAGTACTTC.

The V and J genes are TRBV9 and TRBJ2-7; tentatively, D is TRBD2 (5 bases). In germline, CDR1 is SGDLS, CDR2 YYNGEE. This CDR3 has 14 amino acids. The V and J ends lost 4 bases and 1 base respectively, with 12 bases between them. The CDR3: CASSQQPGSYEQYF. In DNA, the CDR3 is TGTGCCAGCAGCCAACAACCGGGGTCCTACGAGCAGTACTTC.

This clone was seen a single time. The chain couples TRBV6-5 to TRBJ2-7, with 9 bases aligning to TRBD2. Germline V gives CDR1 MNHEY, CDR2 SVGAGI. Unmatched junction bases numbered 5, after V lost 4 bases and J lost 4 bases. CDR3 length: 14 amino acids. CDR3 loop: CASSSTSGVYEQYF. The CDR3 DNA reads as TGTGCCAGCAGTTCGACTAGCGGCGTGTACGAGCAGTACTTC.

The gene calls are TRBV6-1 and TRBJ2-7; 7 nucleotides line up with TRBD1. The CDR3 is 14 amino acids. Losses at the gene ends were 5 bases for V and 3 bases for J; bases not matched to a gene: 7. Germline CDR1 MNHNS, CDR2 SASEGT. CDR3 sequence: CASSTPGQNYEQYF. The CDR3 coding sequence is TGTGCCAGCAGTACCCCGGGACAGAACTACGAGCAGTACTTC.

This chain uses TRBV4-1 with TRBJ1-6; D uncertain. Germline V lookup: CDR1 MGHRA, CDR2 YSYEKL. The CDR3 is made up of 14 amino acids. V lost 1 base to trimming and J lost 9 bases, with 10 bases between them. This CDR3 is CASSQALGFSPLHF. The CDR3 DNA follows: TGCGCCAGCAGCCAAGCGTTAGGGTTTTCACCCCTCCACTTT.

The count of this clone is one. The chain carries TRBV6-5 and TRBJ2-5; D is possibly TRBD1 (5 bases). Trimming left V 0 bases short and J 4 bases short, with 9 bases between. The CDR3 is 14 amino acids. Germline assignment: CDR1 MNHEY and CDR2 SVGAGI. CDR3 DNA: TGTGCCAGCAGTTACTCGCCAGGGTCAGAGACCCAGTACTTC. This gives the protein CASSYSPGSETQYF.

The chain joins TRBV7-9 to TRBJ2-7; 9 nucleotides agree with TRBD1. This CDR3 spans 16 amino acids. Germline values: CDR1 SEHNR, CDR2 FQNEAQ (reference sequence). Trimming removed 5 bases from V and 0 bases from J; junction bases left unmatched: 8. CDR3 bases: TGTGCCAGCAGCAATACCGGGACAGGGAGCTCCTACGAGCAGTACTTC. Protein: CASSNTGTGSSYEQYF.

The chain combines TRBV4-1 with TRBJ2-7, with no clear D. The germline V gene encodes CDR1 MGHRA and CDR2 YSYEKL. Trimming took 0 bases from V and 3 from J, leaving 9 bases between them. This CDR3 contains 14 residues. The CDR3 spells CASSQEGLYYEQYF. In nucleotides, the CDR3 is TGCGCCAGCAGCCAAGAAGGCCTCTACTACGAGCAGTACTTC.

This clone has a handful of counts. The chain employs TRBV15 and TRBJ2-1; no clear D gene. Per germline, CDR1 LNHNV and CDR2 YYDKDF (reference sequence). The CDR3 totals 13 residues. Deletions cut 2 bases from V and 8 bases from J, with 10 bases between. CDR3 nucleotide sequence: TGTGCCACCAGCAGACCTGACGGTGATGAGCAGTTCTTC. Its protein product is CATSRPDGDEQFF.

The CDR3 reads CASSIWDRGFTKAFF. For the CDR3, the DNA is TGTGCCAGTAGTATCTGGGACAGGGGGTTTACTAAGGCTTTCTTT. V gene TRBV19 combines with J gene TRBJ1-1; TRBD1 agrees at 11 bases. V shed 3 bases and J 11 bases; nucleotides not matched to a gene: 11. The length of the CDR3 is 15 residues. From germline, CDR1 is LNHDA and CDR2 SQIVND (reference sequence).

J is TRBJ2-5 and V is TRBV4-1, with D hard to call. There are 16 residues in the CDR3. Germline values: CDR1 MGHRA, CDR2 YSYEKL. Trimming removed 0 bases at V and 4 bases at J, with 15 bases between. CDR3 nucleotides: TGCGCCAGCAGCCAAGAGGCCCTCGTATTAGGAGAGACCCAGTACTTC. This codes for CASSQEALVLGETQYF.